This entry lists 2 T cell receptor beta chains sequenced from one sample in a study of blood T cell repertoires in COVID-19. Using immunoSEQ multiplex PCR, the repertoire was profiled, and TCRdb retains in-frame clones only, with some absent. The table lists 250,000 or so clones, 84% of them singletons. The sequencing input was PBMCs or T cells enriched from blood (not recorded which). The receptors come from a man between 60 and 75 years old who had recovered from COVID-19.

Here the CDR3 reads CASSKAGGSPAGANVLTF. The CDR3 DNA reads as TGTGCCAGTAGTAAGGCGGGGGGTAGTCCTGCTGGGGCCAACGTCCTGACTTTC. The chain uses TRBV19 and TRBJ2-6; 8 bases line up with TRBD2. V lost 4 bases to trimming and J lost 2 bases; unmatched junction nucleotides: 10. Germline V lookup: CDR1 LNHDA, CDR2 SQIVND (reference sequence). There are 18 residues in the CDR3. Supplemented by reference TRBV19 and TRBJ2-6, the full variable domain reads DGGITQSPKYLFRKEGQNVTLSCEQNLNHDAMYWYRQDPGQGLRLIYYSQIVNDFQKGDIAEGYSVSREKKESFPLTVTSAQKNPTAFYLCASSKAGGSPAGANVLTFGAGSRLTVL.

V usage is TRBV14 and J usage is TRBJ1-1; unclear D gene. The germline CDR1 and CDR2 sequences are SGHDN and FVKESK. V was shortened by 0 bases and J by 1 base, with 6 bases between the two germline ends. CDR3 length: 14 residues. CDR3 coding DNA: TGTGCCAGCAGCCAAGACTGGCAGAACACTGAAGCTTTCTTT. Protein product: CASSQDWQNTEAFF.